Below, 27 T cell receptor beta chains from the same sample are listed, as sequenced in a study of T-cell memory formation after mild COVID-19 (dated by TCRdb to about 2021). Library prep was done by 5' RACE. Sequencing used an Illumina NovaSeq 6000. The raw public data were reprocessed by TCRdb itself: fastp quality trimming at Q25, MiXCR clonotype calling, in-frame beta chains only. Identical CDR3 protein sequences are pooled into one entry, listed with their most common genes and DNA. For this sample the table gives about 360,000 distinct CDR3 sequences, of which 10% to 15% were detected only once. In total, the top ten clones hold about a fifth of the sample. The sequenced sample was PBMCs or a T cell subset sorted from them (not recorded which). All receptors derive from a man aged 18 to 29 who had mild COVID-19 (a few samples of this study predate the infection). The sample titles of this study are shuffled in the database, so cell type and time point are left out; the donor was told from shared clones.

V gene TRBV7-2 combines with J gene TRBJ2-5, with a tentative D call TRBD2 (6 bases). The CDR3 sequence is 14 residues long. Germline CDR1 SGHTA, CDR2 FQGNSA. Trimming stripped 4 bases from V and 1 base from J, with 10 bases between. CDR3 sequence: CASSWTMTQETQYF. DNA of the CDR3: TGTGCCAGCAGCTGGACTATGACCCAAGAGACCCAGTACTTC. Full variable domain (remainder filled in from reference TRBV7-2 and TRBJ2-5): GAGVSQSPSNKVTEKGKDVELRCDPISGHTALYWYRQSLGQGLEFLIYFQGNSAPDKSGLPSDRFSAERTGGSVSTLTIQRTQQEDSAVYLCASSWTMTQETQYFGPGTRLLVL.

The genes are TRBV6-6 and TRBJ2-5; D ambiguous. Trimming took 1 base from V and 2 from J, leaving 8 bases between them. The CDR3 runs to 14 residues. Germline V gives CDR1 MNHNY, CDR2 SVGAGI (reference sequence). CDR3 nucleotide sequence: TGTGCCAGCAGTTACTGGTCGGCACAAGAGACCCAGTACTTC. It codes for CASSYWSAQETQYF.

A few counts support this clonotype. The rearrangement uses TRBV7-9 and TRBJ1-1; perhaps TRBD1 as D (6 bases). Germline V gene data show CDR1 as SEHNR and CDR2 as FQNEAQ (reference sequence). This CDR3 contains 17 residues. Trimming stripped 4 bases from V and 3 bases from J, with 21 bases between. CDR3 sequence reads: CASSSDRTLPHYTEAFF. For the CDR3, the DNA is TGTGCCAGCAGCTCAGACAGGACCCTGCCCCACTACACTGAAGCTTTCTTT.

The gene calls are TRBV27 and TRBJ1-2, with D tentatively TRBD1 (6 bases). CDR1 and CDR2 (germline): MNHEY, SMNVEV (reference sequence). V lost 3 bases to trimming and J lost 4 bases, with 12 bases between them. The CDR3 consists of 14 residues. The CDR3 sequence: CASSFQGRGYGYTF. CDR3 nucleotides: TGTGCCAGCAGTTTTCAGGGCAGGGGCTATGGCTACACCTTC.

This clonotype was recorded a few times. V and J are TRBV3-1 and TRBJ2-3, with 11 bases identical to TRBD2. V dropped 5 bases and J dropped 5; count of bases not matched to a gene: 9. The CDR3 runs to 16 residues. Germline assignment: CDR1 LGHDT and CDR2 YNNKEL (reference sequence). This CDR3 reads CASSYSSGGGRDTQYF. DNA for the CDR3: TGTGCCAGCAGCTACAGTAGCGGGGGGGGCCGAGATACGCAGTATTTT.

This clonotype was picked up a small number of times. CDR3: CASSSRGLAREQFF. The CDR3 region has the DNA TGTGCCAGCAGCTCGCGAGGACTAGCTCGCGAACAGTTCTTC. This sequence joins TRBV5-8 and TRBJ2-1; the match to TRBD2 covers 8 bases. This CDR3 spans 14 amino acids. Germline values: CDR1 SGHTS, CDR2 YDEGEE. J lost 13 bases, V lost 3 bases, and 12 bases had no gene match.

This clonotype was seen many times. The J gene is TRBJ2-7, the V gene TRBV2; 7 bases match TRBD1. V dropped 6 bases and J dropped 8; count of bases not matched to a gene: 13. Germline V CDR1 and CDR2: SNHLY, FYNNEI. CDR3 length: 14 amino acids. DNA of the CDR3: TGTGCCAGCAGCCTAGACAGGGATCTTAAAAAGCAGTACTTC. Protein sequence: CASSLDRDLKKQYF.

This clonotype was detected only a few times. The rearrangement links TRBV5-1 to TRBJ2-7; no reliable D call. The CDR3 is 14 residues long. Germline CDR1 is SGHRS and CDR2 is YFSETQ. The germline V and J ends were trimmed by 0 bases and 2 bases, with 9 bases remaining between them. This CDR3 reads CASSLGADTYEQYF. Here the CDR3 DNA reads TGCGCCAGCAGCTTGGGTGCAGATACCTACGAGCAGTACTTC. The whole variable domain, filled in from reference TRBV5-1 and TRBJ2-7, reads KAGVTQTPRYLIKTRGQQVTLSCSPISGHRSVSWYQQTPGQGLQFLFEYFSETQRNKGNFPGRFSGRQFSNSRSEMNVSTLELGDSALYLCASSLGADTYEQYFGPGTRLTVT.

The rearrangement joins TRBV5-1 to TRBJ1-4; D may be TRBD1 (5 bases). V lost 5 bases, J lost 4 bases, and 9 bases lay in between. The CDR3 consists of 13 residues. Germline CDR1 reads SGHRS; CDR2 reads YFSETQ. The CDR3 DNA reads TGCGCCAGCAGGGGGGGACTTAATGAAAAACTGTTTTTT. It specifies CASRGGLNEKLFF.

Only a few counts were recorded for this clonotype. This chain uses TRBV4-1 with TRBJ2-3, with a possible D match to TRBD1 (6 bases). Per the germline V gene, CDR1 is MGHRA and CDR2 is YSYEKL. Trimming took off 1 base at V and 2 bases at J, with 10 bases between the two ends. This CDR3 is 15 amino acids long. This CDR3 reads CASSQAHRATDTQYF. The DNA of the CDR3 is TGCGCCAGCAGCCAAGCCCACAGGGCCACAGATACGCAGTATTTT.

V and J are TRBV4-3 and TRBJ1-1; maybe TRBD1 (5 bases). Per germline, CDR1 LGHNA and CDR2 YSLEER. The CDR3 length is 16 residues. Trimming stripped 0 bases from V and 1 base from J, with 12 bases between. CDR3 amino acids: CASSQDVAGTNTEAFF. CDR3 in DNA: TGCGCCAGCAGCCAAGATGTGGCAGGGACGAACACTGAAGCTTTCTTT.

The CDR3 nucleotides are TGTGCCAGCAGTCTTAGGTCGGACAGGGCCACTGAAGCTTTCTTT. Its protein product is CASSLRSDRATEAFF. The J gene is TRBJ1-1, the V gene TRBV28, with 8 bases that match TRBD1. The germline V gene has CDR1 MDHEN and CDR2 SYDVKM. J lost 4 bases, V lost 5 bases, and 9 bases had no gene match. The CDR3 is 15 residues long.

This clonotype was detected many times. The chain couples TRBV4-3 to TRBJ2-1; 9 bases are shared with TRBD1. V lost 2 bases, J lost 7 bases, and 12 bases stayed unmatched. This CDR3 is built from 17 residues. Germline loops: CDR1 LGHNA, CDR2 YSLEER. This chain's CDR3 is CASSQNWDRAGENEQFF. The CDR3 coding sequence is TGCGCCAGCAGCCAAAATTGGGACAGGGCGGGTGAAAATGAGCAGTTCTTC.

This chain uses TRBV11-2 with TRBJ1-1; D remains unclear. The CDR3 extends over 14 amino acids. V lost 3 bases and J lost 3, with 11 bases in between. The germline V gene has CDR1 SGHAT and CDR2 FQNNGV. The CDR3 DNA reads as TGTGCCAGCAGCTTGGTAGGTGTGCACACTGAAGCTTTCTTT. It encodes CASSLVGVHTEAFF.

V is TRBV7-8 and J is TRBJ2-2; TRBD1 or TRBD2 may be the D gene (5 bases each). Trimming removed 5 bases at V and 8 bases at J, with 18 bases between. The germline V gene has CDR1 SGHVS and CDR2 FQNEAQ. The CDR3 spans 15 residues. For the CDR3, the DNA is TGTGCCAGCAGCCTAGGGGACCAGGGCTGGGGGGAGCTGTTTTTT. Its protein product is CASSLGDQGWGELFF.

This clonotype was observed a handful of times. The V gene is TRBV6-2 or TRBV6-3, the J gene TRBJ2-2, with 7 bases that match TRBD2. CDR1 is MNHEY, CDR2 SVGEGT, per germline. V was pared by 11 bases and J by 1 base, with 4 bases of the junction left unmatched. The CDR3 runs to 13 residues. CDR3 region: CAAGEGNTGELFF. The CDR3 region has the DNA TGTGCCGCGGGGGAGGGGAACACCGGGGAGCTGTTTTTT.

The chain has TRBV5-6 and TRBJ1-4; D is perhaps TRBD1 (6 bases). The CDR3 covers 16 residues. Trimming cost V 5 bases and J 0 bases, with 14 bases left between them. Germline loops: CDR1 SGHDT, CDR2 YYEEEE. The CDR3 spells CASRSGGPATNEKLFF. In DNA form, the CDR3 reads TGTGCCAGCAGATCGGGGGGGCCTGCAACTAATGAAAAACTGTTTTTT.

CDR3 protein: CASSAAVGSDGYTF. For the CDR3, the DNA is TGTGCCAGCAGCGCCGCAGTAGGGTCCGATGGCTACACCTTC. V usage is TRBV7-6 and J usage is TRBJ1-2; no clear D. This CDR3 comprises 14 residues. Looked up from germline, CDR1 is SGHVS and CDR2 is FNYEAQ. V was pared by 5 bases and J by 6 bases, with 16 bases between.

The chain is built from TRBV7-6 and TRBJ1-4; D not resolved. The germline gives CDR1 SGHVS, CDR2 FNYEAQ. Between the trimmed V and J ends, which lost 0 bases and 0 bases, there was a span of 11 bases. This CDR3 has 17 residues. The CDR3 DNA reads TGTGCCAGCAGCTTAGCGATCCAGACCTCAACTAATGAAAAACTGTTTTTT. Protein sequence: CASSLAIQTSTNEKLFF.

Only a few counts were recorded for this clonotype. This chain joins TRBV28 and TRBJ2-7; the D gene is possibly TRBD1 (6 bases). This CDR3 has 13 amino acids. Germline CDR1 and CDR2: MDHEN and SYDVKM. The ends were cut back, 5 bases at V and 4 bases at J, with 12 bases in the middle. The CDR3 nucleotides are TGTGCCAGCAGTGCCGGGACACGGTACGAGCAGTACGTC. Translation: CASSAGTRYEQYV.

This clonotype came up a few times. J is TRBJ1-1 and V is TRBV7-9; D is possibly TRBD1 (5 bases). The CDR3 is 16 residues long. Trimming pared 1 base from V and 5 bases from J, leaving 17 bases between. Per the germline V gene, CDR1 is SEHNR and CDR2 is FQNEAQ (reference sequence). CDR3 DNA sequence: TGTGCCAGCAGCTTAGATGGTCTCAGGGATCGTACTGAAGCTTTCTTT. It translates to CASSLDGLRDRTEAFF.

This clonotype was observed a few times. This sequence joins TRBV5-1 and TRBJ1-1; D remains unclear. V was trimmed by 4 bases and J by 7 bases, leaving 11 bases between them. This CDR3 spans 12 amino acids. Per the germline V gene, CDR1 is SGHRS and CDR2 is YFSETQ. CDR3 region: CASSPVGVEAFF. The CDR3 DNA is TGCGCCAGCAGCCCGGTCGGGGTTGAAGCTTTCTTT.

In its sample, this clonotype was seen a few times. The V gene is TRBV15, the J gene TRBJ2-2, with 7 bases identical to TRBD1. The V and J ends lost 8 bases and 7 bases, in that order; junction bases with no gene match: 7. CDR1 LNHNV and CDR2 YYDKDF come from the germline V gene (reference sequence). This CDR3 is built from 13 residues. The CDR3 nucleotides read TGTGCCACCTCGGACAGGTCGGGCGGGGAGCTGTTTTTT. It specifies CATSDRSGGELFF.

The gene calls are TRBV7-6 and TRBJ1-6; D ambiguous. CDR3 size: 18 residues. Germline CDR1 and CDR2: SGHVS and FNYEAQ. V lost 6 bases and J lost 0, with 18 bases in between. The CDR3 bases are TGTGCCAGCAGTCCTGTGGTCCCGGAGAGCTCCTATAATTCACCCCTCCACTTT. Protein sequence: CASSPVVPESSYNSPLHF.

This clonotype has at least ten counts. The chain employs TRBV12-3 or TRBV12-4 and TRBJ2-2, with 9 nucleotides matching TRBD2. The CDR3 is 15 residues long. The V and J ends lost 2 bases and 4 bases, in that order; junction bases with no gene match: 2. CDR3 nucleotides: TGTGCCAGCAGTTTAAGCGGGGGGCGCACCGGGGAGCTGTTTTTT. It encodes CASSLSGGRTGELFF.

This clonotype occurred a few times. The chain recombines TRBV12-3 or TRBV12-4 with TRBJ1-1, with D perhaps matching TRBD1 (5 bases). Trimming took off 5 bases at V and 1 base at J, with 11 bases between the two ends. The length of the CDR3 is 14 residues. The CDR3 region has the DNA TGTGCCAGCAGTCCCCGGAGGGGGAACACTGAAGCTTTCTTT. Amino acids: CASSPRRGNTEAFF.

The sample holds many counts of this clonotype. The chain employs TRBV7-2 and TRBJ1-6; D call uncertain. There are 13 residues in the CDR3. Germline V CDR1 and CDR2: SGHTA, FQGNSA. The V end was cut by 3 bases, the J end by 8 bases, with 8 bases between. CDR3 amino acids: CASSLVGYSPLHF. DNA of the CDR3: TGTGCCAGCAGCTTGGTGGGCTATTCACCCCTCCACTTT.